This T cell receptor (beta chain) was observed in a study of shared clonotypes between healthy human individuals. Turning to the study itself: Researchers assigned three CD4 naive, three CD4 memory, two CD8 naive and one CD8 memory plate to each donor.

To note about this clone: Antigen unknown.

The V and J ends lost 5 bases and 12 bases respectively, with 26 bases between them. The germline V gene encodes CDR1 SGHTA and CDR2 FQGNSA. This CDR3 is 16 amino acids long. Sorted subsets were amplified in replicate PCRs using approximately 0.2 ug DNA, 30,000 to 35,000 T cell genomes. Assay used: immunoSEQ multiplex PCR; TCRdb lists only in-frame clones, some missing. Of some 690,000 clones listed, roughly 88% are singletons. Study findings and constraints: The generation probabilities recorded for non-shared clonotypes fell below those of clonotypes shared by all four donors. The represented genetic and exposure-history diversity was limited by the small number of donors.

The J gene is TRBJ2-1, the V gene TRBV7-2; perhaps TRBD2 as D (6 bases). Sequencing was done on a sample of memory CD8+ T cells from PBMCs. Described subset: CD45RO+ cells pooled with CCR7-negative TemRA cells. The receptor's source is a man younger than 30 in good health. Some clones in this sample may be carry-over from other donors' samples. The CDR3 spells CASSLPDKRVGGWQFF. The CDR3 nucleotides read TGTGCCAGCAGCCTACCCGATAAGCGCGTGGGAGGTTGGCAGTTCTTC.